The TCR beta chain described here comes from a study of neoadjuvant anti-PD-1 for oral cavity cancer. Turning to the study itself: Patients without progression received a fourth nivolumab dose around day 43, then surgical resection on days 50-56.

Sequenced by immunoSEQ multiplex PCR; TCRdb stores in-frame clones only, minus some. Among approximately 72,000 clones listed, around four fifths were seen once. The patients had HPV-negative, locally advanced oral cavity squamous cell carcinoma. Blood cells were analyzed directly, without culture or expansion. The CDR3 is 13 residues long. Germline V gene data show CDR1 as SQVTM and CDR2 as ANQGSEA. Germline trimming cut 3 bases from V and 3 bases from J; bases unmatched to any gene: 1. This chain connects TRBV29-1 to TRBJ2-7, with TRBD1 matching over 11 bases. The input for sequencing was PBMCs, taken before nivolumab (anti-PD-1) treatment. This TCR derives from a person between 40 and 80 years old with oral cavity squamous cell carcinoma. The CDR3 sequence: CSVEGQGGYEQYF. The DNA for the CDR3 is TGCAGCGTTGAGGGACAGGGGGGCTACGAGCAGTACTTC.